The entry below gives a single TCR beta chain sequence along with its context. This sample was taken from a study of blood T cell repertoires in COVID-19. TCRdb's copy holds only in-frame clones and misses some; the assay was immunoSEQ multiplex PCR. The table shows over 30,000 clones, with over 75% occurring only once. The sequence was collected from a human donor in a cohort sampled during active COVID-19. Material: peripheral blood.

The CDR3 DNA follows: TGTGCCAGCAGCTATGACTCGACCTACGAGCAGTACTTC. It encodes CASSYDSTYEQYF. The genes are TRBV6-5 and TRBJ2-7; D not certain. Trimming removed 6 bases at V and 2 bases at J, with 11 bases between. CDR3 length: 13 residues. The germline V gene has CDR1 MNHEY and CDR2 SVGAGI.